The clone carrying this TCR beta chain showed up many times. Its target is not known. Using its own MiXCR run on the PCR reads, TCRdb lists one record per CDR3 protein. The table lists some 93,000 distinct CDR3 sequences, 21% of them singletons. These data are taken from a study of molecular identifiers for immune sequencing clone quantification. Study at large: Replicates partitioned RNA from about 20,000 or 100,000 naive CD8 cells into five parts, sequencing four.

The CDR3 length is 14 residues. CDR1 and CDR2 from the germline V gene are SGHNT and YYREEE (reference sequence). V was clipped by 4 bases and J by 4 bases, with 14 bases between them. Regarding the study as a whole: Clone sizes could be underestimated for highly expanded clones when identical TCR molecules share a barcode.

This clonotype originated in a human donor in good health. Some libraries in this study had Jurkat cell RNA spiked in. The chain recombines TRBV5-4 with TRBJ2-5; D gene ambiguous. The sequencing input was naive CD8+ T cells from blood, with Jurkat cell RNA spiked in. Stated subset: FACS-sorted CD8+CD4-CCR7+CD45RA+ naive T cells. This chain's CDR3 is CASSIGGSPETQYF. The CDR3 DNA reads TGTGCCAGCAGCATAGGTGGGTCCCCAGAGACCCAGTACTTC.